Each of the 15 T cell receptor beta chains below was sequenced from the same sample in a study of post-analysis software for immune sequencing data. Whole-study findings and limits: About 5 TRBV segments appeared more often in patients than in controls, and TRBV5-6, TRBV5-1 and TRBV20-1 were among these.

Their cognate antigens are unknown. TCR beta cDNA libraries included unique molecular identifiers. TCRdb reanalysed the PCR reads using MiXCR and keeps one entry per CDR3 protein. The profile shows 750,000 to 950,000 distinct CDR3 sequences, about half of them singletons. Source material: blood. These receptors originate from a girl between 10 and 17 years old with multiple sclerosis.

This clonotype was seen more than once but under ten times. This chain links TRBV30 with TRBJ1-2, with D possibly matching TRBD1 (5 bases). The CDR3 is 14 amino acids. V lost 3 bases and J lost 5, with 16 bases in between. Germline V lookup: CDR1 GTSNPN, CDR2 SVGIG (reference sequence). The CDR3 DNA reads TGTGCCTGGAGCGCGGCGGGACGGCCTTATGGCTACACCTTC. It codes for CAWSAAGRPYGYTF.

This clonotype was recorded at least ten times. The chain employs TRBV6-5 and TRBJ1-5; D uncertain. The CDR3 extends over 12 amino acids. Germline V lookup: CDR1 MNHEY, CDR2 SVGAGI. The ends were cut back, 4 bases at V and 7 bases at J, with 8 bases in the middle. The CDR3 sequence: CASSFRDQPQHF. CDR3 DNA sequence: TGTGCCAGCAGTTTCAGAGACCAGCCCCAGCATTTT.

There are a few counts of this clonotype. In DNA form, the CDR3 reads TGCAGCGTTCGTCCCGGGACTTTTCGGAGCTCCTACAATGAGCAGTTCTTC. Protein: CSVRPGTFRSSYNEQFF. This sequence joins TRBV29-1 and TRBJ2-1, with D perhaps TRBD2 (6 bases). The CDR3 loop spans 17 amino acids. CDR1 is SQVTM, CDR2 ANQGSEA, per germline. V lost 5 bases and J lost 0, with 20 bases in between.

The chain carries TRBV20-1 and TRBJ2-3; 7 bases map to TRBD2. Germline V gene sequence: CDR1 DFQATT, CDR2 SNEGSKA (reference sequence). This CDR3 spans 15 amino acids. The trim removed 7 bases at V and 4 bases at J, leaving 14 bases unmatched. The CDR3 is CSVGFGLVFADTQYF. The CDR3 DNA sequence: TGCAGTGTAGGTTTCGGACTAGTTTTCGCAGATACGCAGTATTTT.

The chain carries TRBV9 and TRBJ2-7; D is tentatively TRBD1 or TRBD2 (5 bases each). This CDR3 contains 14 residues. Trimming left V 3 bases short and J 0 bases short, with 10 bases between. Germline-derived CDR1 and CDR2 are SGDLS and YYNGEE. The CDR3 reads CASSGRDPSYEQYF. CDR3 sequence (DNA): TGTGCCAGCAGCGGTCGGGACCCCTCCTACGAGCAGTACTTC.

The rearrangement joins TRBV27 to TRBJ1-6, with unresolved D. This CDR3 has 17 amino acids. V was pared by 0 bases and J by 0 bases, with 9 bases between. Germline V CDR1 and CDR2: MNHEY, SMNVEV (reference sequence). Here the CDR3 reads CASSLSSSSSYNSPLHF. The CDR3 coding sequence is TGTGCCAGCAGTTTATCTTCCTCGAGCTCCTATAATTCACCCCTCCACTTT.

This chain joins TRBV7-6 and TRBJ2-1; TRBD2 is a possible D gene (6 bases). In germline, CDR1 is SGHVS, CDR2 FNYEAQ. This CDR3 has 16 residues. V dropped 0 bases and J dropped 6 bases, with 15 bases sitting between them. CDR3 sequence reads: CASSLASGERVNEQFF. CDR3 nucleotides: TGTGCCAGCAGCTTAGCGTCGGGAGAAAGGGTCAATGAGCAGTTCTTC.

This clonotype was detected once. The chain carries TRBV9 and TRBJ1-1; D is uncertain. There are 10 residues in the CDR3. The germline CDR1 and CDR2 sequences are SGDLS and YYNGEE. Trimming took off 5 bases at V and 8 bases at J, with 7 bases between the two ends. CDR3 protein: CASRAGEAFF. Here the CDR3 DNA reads TGTGCCAGCAGGGCGGGGGAAGCTTTCTTT. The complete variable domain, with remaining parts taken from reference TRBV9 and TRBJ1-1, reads DSGVTQTPKHLITATGQRVTLRCSPRSGDLSVYWYQQSLDQGLQFLIQYYNGEERAKGNILERFSAQQFPDLHSELNLSSLELGDSALYFCASRAGEAFFGQGTRLTVV.

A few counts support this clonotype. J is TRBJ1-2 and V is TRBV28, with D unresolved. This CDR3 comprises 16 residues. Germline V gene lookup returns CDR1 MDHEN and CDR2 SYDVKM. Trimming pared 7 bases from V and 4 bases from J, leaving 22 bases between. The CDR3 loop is CASTGVRNAPTYGYTF. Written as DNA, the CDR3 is TGTGCCAGCACTGGTGTGAGGAATGCTCCAACCTATGGCTACACCTTC.

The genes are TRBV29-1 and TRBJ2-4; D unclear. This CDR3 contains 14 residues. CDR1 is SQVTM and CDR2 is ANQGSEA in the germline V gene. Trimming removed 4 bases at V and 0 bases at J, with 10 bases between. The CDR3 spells CSVAPGLAKNIQYF. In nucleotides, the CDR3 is TGCAGCGTTGCCCCCGGCCTAGCCAAAAACATTCAGTACTTC. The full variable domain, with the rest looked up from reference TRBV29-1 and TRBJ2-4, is SAVISQKPSRDICQRGTSLTIQCQVDSQVTMMFWYRQQPGQSLTLIATANQGSEATYESGFVIDKFPISRPNLTFSTLTVSNMSPEDSSIYLCSVAPGLAKNIQYFGAGTRLSVL.

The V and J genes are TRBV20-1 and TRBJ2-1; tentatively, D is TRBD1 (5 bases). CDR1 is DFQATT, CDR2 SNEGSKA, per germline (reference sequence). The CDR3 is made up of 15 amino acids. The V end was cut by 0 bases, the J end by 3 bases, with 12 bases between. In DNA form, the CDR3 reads TGCAGTGCTAGAGACCAGTGGGGCTACTACAATGAGCAGTTCTTC. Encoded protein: CSARDQWGYYNEQFF.

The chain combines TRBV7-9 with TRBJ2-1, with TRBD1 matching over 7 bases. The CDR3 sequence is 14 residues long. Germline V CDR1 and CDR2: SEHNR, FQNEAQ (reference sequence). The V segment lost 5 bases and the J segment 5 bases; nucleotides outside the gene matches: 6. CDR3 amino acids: CASSQVGGNNEQFF. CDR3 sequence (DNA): TGTGCCAGCAGCCAGGTAGGGGGCAACAATGAGCAGTTCTTC.

CDR3 in amino acids: CASSLVVGFSYEQYF. CDR3 bases: TGTGCCAGCAGCTTGGTGGTGGGGTTTTCCTACGAGCAGTACTTC. The chain links TRBV5-6 to TRBJ2-7; unclear D gene. The CDR3 extends over 15 amino acids. In germline, CDR1 is SGHDT, CDR2 YYEEEE. Deletions cut 0 bases from V and 1 base from J, with 11 bases between.

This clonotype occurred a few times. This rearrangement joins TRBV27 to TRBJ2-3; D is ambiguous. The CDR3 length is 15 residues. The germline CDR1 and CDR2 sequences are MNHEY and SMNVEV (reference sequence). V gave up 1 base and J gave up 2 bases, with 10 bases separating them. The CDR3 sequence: CASSLFPLNTDTQYF. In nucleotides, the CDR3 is TGTGCCAGCAGTTTATTCCCCCTTAACACAGATACGCAGTATTTT.

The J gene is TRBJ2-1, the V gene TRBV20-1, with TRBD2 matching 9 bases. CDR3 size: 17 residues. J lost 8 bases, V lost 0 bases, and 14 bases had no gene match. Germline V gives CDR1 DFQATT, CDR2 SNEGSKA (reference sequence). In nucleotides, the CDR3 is TGCAGTGCTAGAGATCCCTCCCCGCGGGAGGGATCGGATGAGCAGTTCTTC. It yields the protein CSARDPSPREGSDEQFF.